Following are 32 T cell receptor beta chains from one sample sequenced in a study of blood T cell repertoires in COVID-19. Sequencing used immunoSEQ multiplex PCR; TCRdb keeps in-frame clones, though not all of them. This sample has 55,000 to 65,000 clones, with 91% found just once. The sequencing sample was made of peripheral blood. These receptors came from a man aged 60-69 years with acute or convalescent COVID-19.

V usage is TRBV28 and J usage is TRBJ1-2; D is undetermined. Trimming cost V 8 bases and J 8 bases, with 21 bases left between them. Germline CDR1 MDHEN, CDR2 SYDVKM. The CDR3 is 14 amino acids. CDR3 sequence: CASEDRGYPKGYTF. The CDR3 DNA sequence: TGTGCCAGCGAGGACCGGGGATACCCCAAGGGCTACACCTTC.

The rearrangement joins TRBV7-8 to TRBJ1-6; D ambiguous. Trimming removed 5 bases from V and 0 bases from J, with 8 bases in between. The length of the CDR3 is 15 residues. Germline loops: CDR1 SGHVS, CDR2 FQNEAQ. The CDR3: CASSRASSYNSPLHF. The CDR3 region has the DNA TGTGCCAGCAGCCGAGCGAGCTCCTATAATTCACCCCTCCACTTT.

The V call is TRBV5-1, the J call TRBJ1-2, with unresolved D. Germline V CDR1 and CDR2: SGHRS, YFSETQ. V was cut by 2 bases and J by 6 bases, with 14 bases left in between. This CDR3 has 14 amino acids. CDR3 bases: TGCGCCAGCAGCTTACTTGCCCCCGAAGATGGCTACACCTTC. Protein: CASSLLAPEDGYTF.

The chain recombines TRBV30 with TRBJ2-5; D is perhaps TRBD2 (5 bases). Germline loops: CDR1 GTSNPN, CDR2 SVGIG (reference sequence). Trimming left V 1 base short and J 5 bases short, with 11 bases between. CDR3 size: 13 residues. CDR3 region: CAWSAHGMETQYF. The CDR3 DNA is TGTGCCTGGAGTGCCCACGGGATGGAGACCCAGTACTTC.

The rearrangement links TRBV6-6 to TRBJ2-6; 8 nucleotides align to TRBD2. This CDR3 spans 18 amino acids. Germline V gene lookup returns CDR1 MNHNY and CDR2 SVGAGI (reference sequence). The trim removed 8 bases at V and 3 bases at J, leaving 15 bases unmatched. CDR3 nucleotides: TGTGCCAGCCGTCCTTTAAGCGGGAGTTTCGGTGGGGCCAACGTCCTGACTTTC. Amino acids: CASRPLSGSFGGANVLTF.

The J gene is TRBJ2-6, the V gene TRBV9, with a possible D match to TRBD1 (5 bases). V was cut by 4 bases and J by 0 bases, with 11 bases left in between. The CDR3 loop spans 16 amino acids. CDR1 and CDR2 (germline): SGDLS, YYNGEE. CDR3 DNA: TGTGCCAGCAGCAGGGGAAGGGCCTCTGGGGCCAACGTCCTGACTTTC. This encodes CASSRGRASGANVLTF.

This chain links TRBV6-1 with TRBJ1-2; D uncertain. CDR1 is MNHNS and CDR2 is SASEGT in the germline V gene. With 3 bases removed from V and 4 bases from J, the gap between germline ends came to 12 bases. The CDR3 totals 14 residues. The CDR3 nucleotides are TGTGCCAGCAGTGAGTCTACGATAACCTATGGCTACACCTTC. It specifies CASSESTITYGYTF.

The chain employs TRBV3-1 (or the pseudogene TRBV3-2) and TRBJ1-1, with 10 bases aligning to TRBD1. V gave up 3 bases and J gave up 5 bases; unmatched junction bases: 3. The germline V gene encodes CDR1 LGHDT and CDR2 YNNKEL (reference sequence). CDR3 length equals 14 residues. For the CDR3, the DNA is TGTGCCAGCAGCCAGACGGGACAGGGGACTGAAGCTTTCTTT. This encodes CASSQTGQGTEAFF.

V and J are TRBV6-2 or TRBV6-3 and TRBJ2-1; D may be TRBD1 (5 bases). Germline V lookup: CDR1 MNHEY, CDR2 SVGEGT. The CDR3 is made up of 15 amino acids. Trimming pared 6 bases from V and 6 bases from J, leaving 18 bases between. The CDR3 DNA sequence: TGTGCCAGCAGCAGGGAAGGGGTCCCCGGCAATGAGCAGTTCTTC. Protein: CASSREGVPGNEQFF.

This clone was seen more than once but under ten times. The gene calls are TRBV7-6 and TRBJ2-7, with TRBD2 matching over 12 bases. From germline, CDR1 is SGHVS and CDR2 FNYEAQ. The CDR3 length is 16 residues. The V segment lost 5 bases and the J segment 4 bases; nucleotides outside the gene matches: 9. CDR3 coding DNA: TGTGCCAGCAGCGCCAAGACTAGCGGGAGAGGATACGAGCAGTACTTC. Its protein product is CASSAKTSGRGYEQYF.

The chain is built from TRBV30 and TRBJ2-1; D is uncertain. This CDR3 has 13 residues. Germline V gene data show CDR1 as GTSNPN and CDR2 as SVGIG (reference sequence). Trimming removed 4 bases from V and 5 bases from J, with 12 bases in between. CDR3 bases: TGTGCCTGGACACGAGGTTTTAACAATGAGCAGTTCTTC. Translating it yields CAWTRGFNNEQFF.

This clone was recorded once. The rearrangement uses TRBV28 and TRBJ1-4, with D perhaps TRBD1 (6 bases). Germline CDR1 is MDHEN and CDR2 is SYDVKM. The CDR3 is 14 residues long. Trimming took off 6 bases at V and 1 base at J, with 9 bases between the two ends. The CDR3 coding sequence is TGTGCCAGCAGCCAGGACAGAACTAATGAAAAACTGTTTTTT. Protein: CASSQDRTNEKLFF.

The gene calls are TRBV10-3 and TRBJ2-5, with 8 bases aligning to TRBD2. V trimming: 9 bases; J trimming: 2 bases; junction bases outside the gene matches: 17. The CDR3 sequence is 17 residues long. In germline, CDR1 is ENHRY, CDR2 SYGVKD. The chain's CDR3 is CAINLVVVAGLQETQYF. As DNA, the CDR3 is TGTGCCATAAACCTAGTCGTGGTAGCGGGATTACAAGAGACCCAGTACTTC.

The chain uses TRBV6-5 and TRBJ1-5, with a tentative D call TRBD1 (5 bases). The CDR3 is made up of 14 amino acids. Looked up from germline, CDR1 is MNHEY and CDR2 is SVGAGI. Between the trimmed V and J ends, which lost 2 bases and 4 bases, there was a span of 9 bases. The DNA for the CDR3 is TGTGCCAGCAGTTACGATCCAGGGAATCAGCCCCAGCATTTT. Translated, it gives CASSYDPGNQPQHF.

This chain connects TRBV5-1 to TRBJ1-1; 7 bases map to TRBD1. V lost 3 bases and J lost 4; bases outside the gene matches: 6. Germline CDR1 and CDR2: SGHRS and YFSETQ. This CDR3 is built from 14 residues. In DNA form, the CDR3 reads TGCGCCAGCAGCTCAGCAGGGGGTGGCACTGAAGCTTTCTTT. Amino acids: CASSSAGGGTEAFF. The complete variable domain, with remaining parts taken from reference TRBV5-1 and TRBJ1-1, reads KAGVTQTPRYLIKTRGQQVTLSCSPISGHRSVSWYQQTPGQGLQFLFEYFSETQRNKGNFPGRFSGRQFSNSRSEMNVSTLELGDSALYLCASSSAGGGTEAFFGQGTRLTVV.

The chain joins TRBV7-2 to TRBJ1-4, with D perhaps matching TRBD1 (5 bases). Trimming took off 1 base at V and 4 bases at J, with 10 bases between the two ends. Germline-derived CDR1 and CDR2 are SGHTA and FQGNSA. The CDR3 length is 15 residues. The CDR3: CASSLGPGNNEKLFF. The CDR3 nucleotides are TGTGCCAGCAGCTTAGGCCCAGGGAATAATGAAAAACTGTTTTTT.

This clone came up once. The CDR3 DNA reads TGCGCCAGCAGCCAAGATGAGGGGGGGGGCTACAATGAGCAGTTCTTC. Translating it yields CASSQDEGGGYNEQFF. This chain uses TRBV4-3 with TRBJ2-1; possibly TRBD2 for D (7 bases). Trimming shortened V by 0 bases and J by 3 bases, and 12 bases separated the two germline ends. The V gene's germline CDR1 is LGHNA and CDR2 YSLEER. This CDR3 spans 16 amino acids.

This sequence joins TRBV9 and TRBJ2-5; 7 bases map to TRBD2. The V and J ends lost 0 bases and 4 bases, in that order; junction bases with no gene match: 3. This CDR3 has 14 amino acids. Germline CDR1 and CDR2: SGDLS and YYNGEE. The CDR3 here is CASSVAVAGETQYF. CDR3 bases: TGTGCCAGCAGCGTAGCGGTAGCGGGAGAGACCCAGTACTTC.

A single count supports this clone. This chain uses TRBV30 with TRBJ1-6; 7 nucleotides agree with TRBD1. V lost 3 bases to trimming and J lost 9 bases; unmatched junction nucleotides: 8. Per germline, CDR1 GTSNPN and CDR2 SVGIG (reference sequence). The CDR3 extends over 14 amino acids. CDR3 sequence reads: CAWRLTGEASPLHF. As DNA, the CDR3 is TGTGCCTGGAGGCTTACAGGGGAAGCTTCACCCCTCCACTTT.

The V gene is TRBV7-9, the J gene TRBJ2-2, with 10 bases that match TRBD2. Germline V lookup: CDR1 SEHNR, CDR2 FQNEAQ (reference sequence). This CDR3 contains 19 residues. V lost 8 bases to trimming and J lost 0 bases; unmatched junction nucleotides: 15. The CDR3 bases are TGTGCCAGCTCGGGTTCTCTAGCGGGAGTGAGGCCGAACACCGGGGAGCTGTTTTTT. Its protein product is CASSGSLAGVRPNTGELFF.

This rearrangement joins TRBV5-1 to TRBJ1-3; 9 bases agree with TRBD1. The V gene end was trimmed by 4 bases and the J gene end by 4 bases; junction bases not matched to a gene: 6. This CDR3 has 15 amino acids. The germline gives CDR1 SGHRS, CDR2 YFSETQ. The chain's CDR3 is CASSVTGGNGNTIYF. The CDR3 bases are TGCGCCAGCAGCGTAACAGGGGGCAACGGAAACACCATATATTTT.

The rearrangement joins TRBV7-9 to TRBJ2-7; 8 bases agree with TRBD2. V shed 5 bases, J shed 9 bases, and the junction held 12 bases outside the gene matches. The CDR3 has 14 amino acids. Germline loops: CDR1 SEHNR, CDR2 FQNEAQ (reference sequence). DNA for the CDR3: TGTGCCAGCAGCCCATCCGAATCGGGAGGGTTGCAGTACTTC. Translating gives CASSPSESGGLQYF.

The CDR3 is CAISGGQGHEQYF. The CDR3 bases are TGTGCCATCAGTGGGGGACAGGGCCACGAGCAGTACTTC. V is TRBV10-3 and J is TRBJ2-7; 9 bases are shared with TRBD1. V was clipped by 4 bases and J by 5 bases; unmatched bases: 3. The germline V gene encodes CDR1 ENHRY and CDR2 SYGVKD. This CDR3 is 13 amino acids long.

This clone was picked up a small number of times. The chain links TRBV7-9 to TRBJ2-7; 9 bases fit TRBD1. The CDR3 is 15 residues long. J lost 4 bases, V lost 5 bases, and 9 bases had no gene match. Germline loops: CDR1 SEHNR, CDR2 FQNEAQ (reference sequence). CDR3 nucleotide sequence: TGTGCCAGCAGCCCGCCTACAGGGGGCAAGTACGAGCAGTACTTC. Its translation is CASSPPTGGKYEQYF.

This clone was detected a few times. The genes are TRBV5-1 and TRBJ2-7, with D perhaps TRBD1 (5 bases). The V gene's germline CDR1 is SGHRS and CDR2 YFSETQ. CDR3 length equals 13 residues. Trimming took off 4 bases at V and 6 bases at J, with 14 bases between the two ends. CDR3 protein: CASSDPGFPEQYF. The CDR3 nucleotides read TGCGCCAGCAGCGACCCAGGGTTTCCCGAGCAGTACTTC.

The chain employs TRBV6-2 or TRBV6-3 and TRBJ1-2; possible D gene TRBD1, 5 bases. V was clipped by 5 bases and J by 3 bases, with 7 bases between them. Looked up from germline, CDR1 is MNHEY and CDR2 is SVGEGT. The CDR3 loop spans 12 amino acids. CDR3 bases: TGTGCCAGCAGTCAACAGGACTATGGCTACACCTTC. Amino acids: CASSQQDYGYTF.

This clone was observed once. The chain employs TRBV29-1 and TRBJ2-7; TRBD1 matches 10 bases. Trimming took 7 bases from V and 4 from J; bases not matched to a gene: 4. The CDR3 length is 12 residues. Per the germline V gene, CDR1 is SQVTM and CDR2 is ANQGSEA. The chain's CDR3 is CSGGQGLYEQYF. The CDR3 nucleotides are TGCAGCGGGGGACAGGGGTTGTACGAGCAGTACTTC.

The chain combines TRBV28 with TRBJ1-2; 10 nucleotides agree with TRBD1. The J segment lost 7 bases and the V segment lost 7 bases, leaving 12 bases of the junction unmatched. Germline loops: CDR1 MDHEN, CDR2 SYDVKM. The CDR3 is 15 amino acids. CDR3 DNA sequence: TGTGCCAGCACCCTCTCTCCGGGACAGGGGTCTGGCTACACCTTC. Amino acid sequence: CASTLSPGQGSGYTF.

The chain carries TRBV28 and TRBJ1-4; D remains ambiguous. Deletions cut 2 bases from V and 8 bases from J, with 15 bases between. Germline-derived CDR1 and CDR2 are MDHEN and SYDVKM. The CDR3 length is 15 residues. The DNA of the CDR3 is TGTGCCAGCAGTTTAATTAAGGAGGTTAAGGAAAAACTGTTTTTT. This encodes CASSLIKEVKEKLFF.

This rearrangement joins TRBV13 to TRBJ2-4; the match to TRBD1 covers 9 bases. Germline-derived CDR1 and CDR2 are PRHDT and FYEKMQ (reference sequence). Unmatched junction bases numbered 10, after V lost 5 bases and J lost 5 bases. The CDR3 runs to 16 residues. The CDR3: CASSHRARDRENIQYF. For the CDR3, the DNA is TGTGCCAGCAGCCATCGGGCCCGGGACAGGGAAAACATTCAGTACTTC.

The V and J genes are TRBV5-1 and TRBJ2-1; TRBD1 might be the D (6 bases). The CDR3 consists of 14 residues. The germline CDR1 and CDR2 sequences are SGHRS and YFSETQ. The ends were cut back, 1 base at V and 7 bases at J, with 12 bases in the middle. CDR3 nucleotide sequence: TGCGCCAGCAGCTTGAGACAGGCTAATAATGAGCAGTTCTTC. Translated, it gives CASSLRQANNEQFF.

V and J are TRBV5-1 and TRBJ1-1, with a weak D call TRBD1 (6 bases). The length of the CDR3 is 13 residues. Germline V gene lookup returns CDR1 SGHRS and CDR2 YFSETQ. V lost 1 base and J 3 bases, leaving 7 bases between the germline ends. CDR3 protein: CASSLHRDTEAFF. The CDR3 bases are TGCGCCAGCAGCTTGCACAGGGACACTGAAGCTTTCTTT. The full variable domain, its missing parts supplied by reference TRBV5-1 and TRBJ1-1, is KAGVTQTPRYLIKTRGQQVTLSCSPISGHRSVSWYQQTPGQGLQFLFEYFSETQRNKGNFPGRFSGRQFSNSRSEMNVSTLELGDSALYLCASSLHRDTEAFFGQGTRLTVV.